The rows below give T cell receptor beta chains drawn from one sample of a study of control samples from healthy donors and cancer patients. Only in-frame clones appear in the TCRdb table, and some are missing; sequencing was by immunoSEQ multiplex PCR. The table has 150,000 to 200,000 clones, more than 85% seen once. The specimen sequenced was blood. Source of these receptors: a woman aged 25 to 39 in good health. CDR3s include the opening cysteine and the closing phenylalanine or tryptophan.

j_call cdr3_length v_call cdr3_aa
TRBJ2-7 14 TRBV2 CARSTSGSSDEQYF
TRBJ2-2 17 TRBV7-2 CASSLVRLAVNTGELFF
TRBJ2-7 12 TRBV6-5 CASNPPFREQYF
TRBJ2-7 13 TRBV12-3/TRBV12-4 CASSLQWTYEQYF
TRBJ1-5 15 TRBV4-1 CASSQVPALNQPQHF
TRBJ2-1 15 TRBV11-2 CASNPLLAVPDEQFF
TRBJ1-2 18 TRBV3-1/TRBV3-2 CASSQEGKGGQGDYGYTF
TRBJ1-1 13 TRBV6-5 CASSQGRNTEAFF
TRBJ2-5 15 TRBV6-5 CASSYLTGEGETQYF
TRBJ2-2 14 TRBV7-9 CASSSGPYTGELFF
TRBJ2-1 15 TRBV29-1 CSVLLLGLADNEQFF
TRBJ2-5 13 TRBV24-1 CATSDPPRETQYF
TRBJ1-1 13 TRBV28 CASSPEFRAPAFF
TRBJ2-2 15 TRBV6-1 CASSEGWGSTGELFF
TRBJ1-3 14 TRBV6-5 CASRKQVSGNTIYF
TRBJ1-1 13 TRBV6-5 CASRAGTGREAFF
TRBJ2-2 16 TRBV18 CASSIGTSGSTGELFF
TRBJ2-5 16 TRBV28 CASSLEGGALQETQYF
TRBJ2-1 15 TRBV10-2 CASSEQGTSNNEQFF
TRBJ1-5 15 TRBV19 CASSGVRWGNQPQHF
TRBJ2-1 12 TRBV6-1 CASSPVQGEQFF
TRBJ1-6 15 TRBV6-5 CASSYFQNYNSPLHF